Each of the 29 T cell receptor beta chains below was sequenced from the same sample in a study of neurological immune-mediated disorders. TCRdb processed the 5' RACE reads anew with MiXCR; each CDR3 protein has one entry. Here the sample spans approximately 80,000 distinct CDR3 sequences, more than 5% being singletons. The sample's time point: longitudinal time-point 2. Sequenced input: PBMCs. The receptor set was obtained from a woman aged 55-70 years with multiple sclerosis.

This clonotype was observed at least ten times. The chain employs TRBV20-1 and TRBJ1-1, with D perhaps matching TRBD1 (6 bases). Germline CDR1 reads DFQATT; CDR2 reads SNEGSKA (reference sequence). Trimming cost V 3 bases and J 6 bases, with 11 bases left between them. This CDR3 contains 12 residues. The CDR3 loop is CSASPTGPEAFF. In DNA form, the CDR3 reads TGCAGTGCTAGCCCGACAGGCCCTGAAGCTTTCTTT.

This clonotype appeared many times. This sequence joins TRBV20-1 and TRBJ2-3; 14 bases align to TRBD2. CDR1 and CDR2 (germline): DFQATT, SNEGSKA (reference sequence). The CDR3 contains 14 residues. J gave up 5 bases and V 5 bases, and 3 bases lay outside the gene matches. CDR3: CSAVTSGGGDTQYF. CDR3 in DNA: TGCAGTGCTGTGACTAGCGGGGGGGGAGATACGCAGTATTTT.

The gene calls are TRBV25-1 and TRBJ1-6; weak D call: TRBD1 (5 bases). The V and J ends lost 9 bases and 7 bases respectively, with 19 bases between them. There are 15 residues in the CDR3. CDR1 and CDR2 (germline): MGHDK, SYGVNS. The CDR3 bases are TGTGCCAGTCGGTGGGGGAATATAAGCAATTCACCCCTCCACTTT. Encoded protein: CASRWGNISNSPLHF.

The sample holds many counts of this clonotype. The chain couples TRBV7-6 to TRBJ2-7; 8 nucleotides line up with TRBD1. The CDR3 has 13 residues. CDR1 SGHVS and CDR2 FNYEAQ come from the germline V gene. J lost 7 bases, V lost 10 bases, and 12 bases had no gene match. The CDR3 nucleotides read TGTGCCACCTCTAGCTTGAGACAGGGGGAGCAGTACTTC. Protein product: CATSSLRQGEQYF. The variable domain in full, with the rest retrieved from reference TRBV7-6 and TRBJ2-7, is GAGVSQSPRYKVTKRGQDVALRCDPISGHVSLYWYRQALGQGPEFLTYFNYEAQQDKSGLPNDRFSAERPEGSISTLTIQRTEQRDSAMYRCATSSLRQGEQYFGPGTRLTVT.

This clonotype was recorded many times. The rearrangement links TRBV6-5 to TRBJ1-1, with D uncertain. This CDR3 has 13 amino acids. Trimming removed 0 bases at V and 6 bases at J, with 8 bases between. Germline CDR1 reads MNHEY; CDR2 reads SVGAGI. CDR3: CASSYSIGSEAFF. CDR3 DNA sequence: TGTGCCAGCAGTTACTCGATCGGGTCTGAAGCTTTCTTT.

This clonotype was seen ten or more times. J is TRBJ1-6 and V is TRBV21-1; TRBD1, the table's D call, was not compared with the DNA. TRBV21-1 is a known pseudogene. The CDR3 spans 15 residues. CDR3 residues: CASSTYRDYNSPLHF. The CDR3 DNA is TGTGCCAGCAGCACTTACAGGGATTACAATTCACCCCTCCACTTT.

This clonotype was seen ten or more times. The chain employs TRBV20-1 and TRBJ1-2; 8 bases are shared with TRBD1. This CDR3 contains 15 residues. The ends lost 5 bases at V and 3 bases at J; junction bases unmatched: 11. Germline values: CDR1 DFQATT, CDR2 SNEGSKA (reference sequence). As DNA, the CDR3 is TGCAGTGCTCCGACCCACAGGGGGGGAGACTATGGCTACACCTTC. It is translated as CSAPTHRGGDYGYTF.

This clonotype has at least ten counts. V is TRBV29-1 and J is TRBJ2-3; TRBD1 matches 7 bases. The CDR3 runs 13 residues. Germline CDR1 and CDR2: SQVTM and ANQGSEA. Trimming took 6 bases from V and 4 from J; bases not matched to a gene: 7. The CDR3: CSVTGPGADTQYF. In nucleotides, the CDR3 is TGCAGCGTGACAGGGCCGGGCGCAGATACGCAGTATTTT.

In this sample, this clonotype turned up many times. The CDR3 DNA sequence: TGCAGTGCCCGGGACAGGCTCTCGGTTTATGGCTACACCTTC. Its translation: CSARDRLSVYGYTF. The chain employs TRBV20-1 and TRBJ1-2, with 8 positions matching TRBD1. V gave up 6 bases and J gave up 5 bases; unmatched junction bases: 11. This CDR3 contains 14 residues. Germline V gene sequence: CDR1 DFQATT, CDR2 SNEGSKA (reference sequence).

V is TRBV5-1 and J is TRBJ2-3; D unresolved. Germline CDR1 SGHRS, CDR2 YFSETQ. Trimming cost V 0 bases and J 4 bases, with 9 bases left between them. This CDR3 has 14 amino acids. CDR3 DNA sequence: TGCGCCAGCAGCTTGGAGCAGGCGGCAGATACGCAGTATTTT. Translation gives CASSLEQAADTQYF.

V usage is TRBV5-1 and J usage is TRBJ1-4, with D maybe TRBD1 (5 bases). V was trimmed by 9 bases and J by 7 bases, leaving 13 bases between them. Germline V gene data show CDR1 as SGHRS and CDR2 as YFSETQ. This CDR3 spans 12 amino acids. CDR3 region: CATRDAGEKLFF. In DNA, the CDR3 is TGCGCCACCAGGGACGCCGGTGAAAAACTGTTTTTT.

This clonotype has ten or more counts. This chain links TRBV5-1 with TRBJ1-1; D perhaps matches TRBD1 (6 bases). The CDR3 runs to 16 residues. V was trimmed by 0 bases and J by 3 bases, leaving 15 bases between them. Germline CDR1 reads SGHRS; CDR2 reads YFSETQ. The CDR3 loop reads CASSLGHRDTDTEAFF. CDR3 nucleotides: TGCGCCAGCAGCTTGGGCCACAGGGATACCGACACTGAAGCTTTCTTT.

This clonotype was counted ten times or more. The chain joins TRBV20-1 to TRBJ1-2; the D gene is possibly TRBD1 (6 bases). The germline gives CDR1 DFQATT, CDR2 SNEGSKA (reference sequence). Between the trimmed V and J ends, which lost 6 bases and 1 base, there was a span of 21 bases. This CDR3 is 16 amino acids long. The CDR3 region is CSAPPGGALVNYGYTF. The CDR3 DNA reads TGCAGTGCGCCCCCCGGGGGGGCCCTAGTTAACTATGGCTACACCTTC.

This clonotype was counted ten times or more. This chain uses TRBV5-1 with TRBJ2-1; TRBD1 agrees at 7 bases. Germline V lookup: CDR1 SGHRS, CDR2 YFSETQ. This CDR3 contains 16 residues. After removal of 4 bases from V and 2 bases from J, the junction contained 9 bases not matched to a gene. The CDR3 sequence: CASSHRQGDPYNEQFF. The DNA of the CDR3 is TGCGCCAGCAGCCATAGACAGGGAGACCCCTACAATGAGCAGTTCTTC.

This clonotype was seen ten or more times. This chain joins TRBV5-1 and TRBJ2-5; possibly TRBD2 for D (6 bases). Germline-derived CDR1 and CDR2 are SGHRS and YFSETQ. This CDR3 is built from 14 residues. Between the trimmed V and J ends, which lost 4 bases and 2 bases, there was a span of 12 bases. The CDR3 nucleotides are TGCGCCAGCAGCCCCGCCGGGGGTCAAGAGACCCAGTACTTC. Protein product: CASSPAGGQETQYF.

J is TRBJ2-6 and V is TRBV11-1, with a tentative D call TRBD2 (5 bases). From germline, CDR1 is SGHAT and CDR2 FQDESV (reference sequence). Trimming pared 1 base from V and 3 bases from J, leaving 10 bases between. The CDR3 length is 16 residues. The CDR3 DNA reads TGTGCCAGCAGCTTAGACGAGGGTTATGGGGCCAACGTCCTGACTTTC. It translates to CASSLDEGYGANVLTF. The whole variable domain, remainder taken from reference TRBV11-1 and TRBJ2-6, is EAEVAQSPRYKITEKSQAVAFWCDPISGHATLYWYRQILGQGPELLVQFQDESVVDDSQLPKDRFSAERLKGVDSTLKIQPAELGDSAMYLCASSLDEGYGANVLTFGAGSRLTVL.

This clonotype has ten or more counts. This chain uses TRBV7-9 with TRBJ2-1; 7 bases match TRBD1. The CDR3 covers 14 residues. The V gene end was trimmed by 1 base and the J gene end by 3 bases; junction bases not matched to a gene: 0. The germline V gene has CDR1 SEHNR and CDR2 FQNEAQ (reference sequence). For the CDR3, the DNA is TGTGCCAGCAGCTTAGGGACAGGCTACAATGAGCAGTTCTTC. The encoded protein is CASSLGTGYNEQFF.

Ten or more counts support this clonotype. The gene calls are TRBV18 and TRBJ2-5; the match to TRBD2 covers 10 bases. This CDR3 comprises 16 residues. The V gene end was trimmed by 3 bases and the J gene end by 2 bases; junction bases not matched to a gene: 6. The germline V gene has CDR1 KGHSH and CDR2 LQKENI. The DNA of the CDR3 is TGTGCCAGCTCACCTATAGCGGGGGGACCACAAGAGACCCAGTACTTC. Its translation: CASSPIAGGPQETQYF.

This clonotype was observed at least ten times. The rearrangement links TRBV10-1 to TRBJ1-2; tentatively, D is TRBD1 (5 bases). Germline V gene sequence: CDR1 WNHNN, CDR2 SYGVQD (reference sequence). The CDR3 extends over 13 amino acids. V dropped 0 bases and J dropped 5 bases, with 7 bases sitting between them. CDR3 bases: TGCGCCAGCAGTGAGTCGGGGGAGTATGGCTACACCTTC. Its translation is CASSESGEYGYTF.

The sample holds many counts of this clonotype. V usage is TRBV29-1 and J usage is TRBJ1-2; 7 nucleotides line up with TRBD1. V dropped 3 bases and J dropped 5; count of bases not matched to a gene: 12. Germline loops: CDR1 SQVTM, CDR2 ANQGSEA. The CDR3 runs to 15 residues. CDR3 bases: TGCAGCGTTGAGCCGGGCGGGACAGATCGTTATGGCTACACCTTC. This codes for CSVEPGGTDRYGYTF.

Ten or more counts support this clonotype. The CDR3 loop is CSARPGLADYNEQFF. The CDR3 nucleotides are TGCAGTGCCCGACCGGGACTAGCGGACTACAATGAGCAGTTCTTC. This chain connects TRBV20-1 to TRBJ2-1; 11 nucleotides line up with TRBD2. CDR1 is DFQATT, CDR2 SNEGSKA, per germline (reference sequence). CDR3 length equals 15 residues. Germline trimming cut 6 bases from V and 3 bases from J; bases unmatched to any gene: 7.

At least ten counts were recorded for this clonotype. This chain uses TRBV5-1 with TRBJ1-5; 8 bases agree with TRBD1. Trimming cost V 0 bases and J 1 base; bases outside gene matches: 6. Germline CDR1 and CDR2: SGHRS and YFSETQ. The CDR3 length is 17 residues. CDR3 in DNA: TGCGCCAGCAGCTTGGGGTCAGGGGGCGGAAGCAATCAGCCCCAGCATTTT. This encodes CASSLGSGGGSNQPQHF.

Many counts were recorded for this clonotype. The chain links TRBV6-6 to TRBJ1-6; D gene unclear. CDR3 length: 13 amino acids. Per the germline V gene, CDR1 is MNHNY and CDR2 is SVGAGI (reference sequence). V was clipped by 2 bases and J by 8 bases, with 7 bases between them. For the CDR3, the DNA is TGTGCCAGCAGTTACGACGAGGATTCACCCCTCCACTTT. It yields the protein CASSYDEDSPLHF.

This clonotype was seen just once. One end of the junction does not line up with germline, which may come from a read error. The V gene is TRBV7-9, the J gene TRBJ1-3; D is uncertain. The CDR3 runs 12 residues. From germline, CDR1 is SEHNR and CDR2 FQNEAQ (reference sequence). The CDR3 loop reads CASSLSGNAIYF. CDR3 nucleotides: TGTGCCAGCAGCTTAAGCGGAAACGCCATATATTTT.

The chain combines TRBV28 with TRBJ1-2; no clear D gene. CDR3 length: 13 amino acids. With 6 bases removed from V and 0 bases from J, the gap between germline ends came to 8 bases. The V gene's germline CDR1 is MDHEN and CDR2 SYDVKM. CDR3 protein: CASSILTNYGYTF. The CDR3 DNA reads TGTGCCAGCAGCATCCTTACTAACTATGGCTACACCTTC.

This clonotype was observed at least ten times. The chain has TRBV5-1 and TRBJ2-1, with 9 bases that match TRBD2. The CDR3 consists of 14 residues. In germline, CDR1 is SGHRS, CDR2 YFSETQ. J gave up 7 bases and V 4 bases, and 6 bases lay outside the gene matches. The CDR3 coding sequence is TGCGCCAGCAGCCCGGCGGGGGGGAATAATGAGCAGTTCTTC. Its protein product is CASSPAGGNNEQFF.

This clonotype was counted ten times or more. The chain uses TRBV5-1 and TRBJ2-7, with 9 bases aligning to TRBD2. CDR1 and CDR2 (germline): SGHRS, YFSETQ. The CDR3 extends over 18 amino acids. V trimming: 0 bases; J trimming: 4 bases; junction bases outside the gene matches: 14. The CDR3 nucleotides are TGCGCCAGCAGCTTGGTCGCGCTAGCGGGGCAGAAACCTTACGAGCAGTACTTC. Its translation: CASSLVALAGQKPYEQYF.

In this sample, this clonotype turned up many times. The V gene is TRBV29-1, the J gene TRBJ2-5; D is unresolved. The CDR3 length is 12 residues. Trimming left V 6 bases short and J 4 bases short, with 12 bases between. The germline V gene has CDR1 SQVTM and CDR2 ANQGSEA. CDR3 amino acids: CSVSDLTETQYF. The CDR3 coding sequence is TGCAGCGTCTCGGATCTGACAGAGACCCAGTACTTC.

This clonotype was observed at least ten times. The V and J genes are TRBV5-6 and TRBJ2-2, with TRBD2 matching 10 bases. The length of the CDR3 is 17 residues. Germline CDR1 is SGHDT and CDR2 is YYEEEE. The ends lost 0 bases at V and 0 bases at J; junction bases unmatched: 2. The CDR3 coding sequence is TGTGCCAGCAGCTTGGTTCTAGCGGGGGCGAACACCGGGGAGCTGTTTTTT. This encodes CASSLVLAGANTGELFF.